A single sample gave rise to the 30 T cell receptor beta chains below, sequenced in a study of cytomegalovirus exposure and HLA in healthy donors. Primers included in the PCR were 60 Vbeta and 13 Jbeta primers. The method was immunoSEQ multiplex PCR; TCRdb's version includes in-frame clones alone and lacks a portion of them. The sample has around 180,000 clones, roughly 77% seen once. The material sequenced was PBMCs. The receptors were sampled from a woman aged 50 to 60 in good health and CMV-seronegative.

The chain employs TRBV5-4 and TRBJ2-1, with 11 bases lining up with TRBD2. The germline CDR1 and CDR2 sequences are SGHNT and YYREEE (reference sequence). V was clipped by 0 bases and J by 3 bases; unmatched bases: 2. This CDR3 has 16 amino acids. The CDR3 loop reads CASSLELAGVYNEQFF. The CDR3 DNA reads TGTGCCAGCAGCTTGGAACTAGCGGGAGTCTACAATGAGCAGTTCTTC.

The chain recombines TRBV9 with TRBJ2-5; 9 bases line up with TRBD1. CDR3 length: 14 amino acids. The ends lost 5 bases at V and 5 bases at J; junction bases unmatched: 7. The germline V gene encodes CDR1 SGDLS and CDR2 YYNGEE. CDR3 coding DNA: TGTGCCAGCAGTGTTGACAGGGGGGTCGAGACCCAGTACTTC. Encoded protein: CASSVDRGVETQYF.

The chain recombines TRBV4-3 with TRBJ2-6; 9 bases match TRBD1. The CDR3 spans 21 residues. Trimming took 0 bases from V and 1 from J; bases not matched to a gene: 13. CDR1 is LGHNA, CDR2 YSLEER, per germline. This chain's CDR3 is CASSQEGGAGQGWSGANVLTF. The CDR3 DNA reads TGCGCCAGCAGCCAAGAGGGGGGGGCAGGACAGGGGTGGTCTGGGGCCAACGTCCTGACTTTC.

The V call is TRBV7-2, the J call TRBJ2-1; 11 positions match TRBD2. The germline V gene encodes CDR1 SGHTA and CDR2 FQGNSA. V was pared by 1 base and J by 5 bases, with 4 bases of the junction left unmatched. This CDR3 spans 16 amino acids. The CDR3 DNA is TGTGCCAGCAGCTTAGGTAGCGGGGGGGCTAACAATGAGCAGTTCTTC. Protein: CASSLGSGGANNEQFF.

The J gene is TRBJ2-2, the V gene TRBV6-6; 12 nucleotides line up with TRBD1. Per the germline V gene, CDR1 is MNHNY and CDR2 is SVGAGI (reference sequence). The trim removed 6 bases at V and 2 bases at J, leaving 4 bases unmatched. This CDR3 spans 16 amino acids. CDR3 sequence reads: CASRGDRGLNTGELFF. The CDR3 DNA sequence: TGTGCCAGCAGGGGGGACAGGGGGCTAAACACCGGGGAGCTGTTTTTT.

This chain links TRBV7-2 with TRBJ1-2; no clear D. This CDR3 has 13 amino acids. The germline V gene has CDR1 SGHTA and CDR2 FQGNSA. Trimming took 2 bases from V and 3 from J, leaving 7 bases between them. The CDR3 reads CASSLKGDYGYTF. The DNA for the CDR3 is TGTGCCAGCAGCTTAAAGGGAGACTATGGCTACACCTTC.

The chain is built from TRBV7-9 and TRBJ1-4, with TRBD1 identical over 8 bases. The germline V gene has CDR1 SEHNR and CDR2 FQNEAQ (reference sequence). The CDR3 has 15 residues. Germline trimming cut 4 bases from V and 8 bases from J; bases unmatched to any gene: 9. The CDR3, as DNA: TGTGCCAGCAGCTCGTCCAGGGGGCGGGAGGAAAAACTGTTTTTT. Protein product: CASSSSRGREEKLFF.

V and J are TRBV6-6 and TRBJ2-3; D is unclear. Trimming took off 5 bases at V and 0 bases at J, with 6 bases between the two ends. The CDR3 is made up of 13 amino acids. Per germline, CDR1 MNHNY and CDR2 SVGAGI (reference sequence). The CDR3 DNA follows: TGTGCCAGCAGTCCCTTTAGCACAGATACGCAGTATTTT. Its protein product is CASSPFSTDTQYF.

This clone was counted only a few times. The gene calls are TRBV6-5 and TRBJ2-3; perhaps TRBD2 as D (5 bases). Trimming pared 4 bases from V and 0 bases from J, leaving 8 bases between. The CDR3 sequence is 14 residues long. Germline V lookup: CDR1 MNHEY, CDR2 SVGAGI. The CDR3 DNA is TGTGCCAGCAGTTCCTGGACTAGCACAGATACGCAGTATTTT. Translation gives CASSSWTSTDTQYF.

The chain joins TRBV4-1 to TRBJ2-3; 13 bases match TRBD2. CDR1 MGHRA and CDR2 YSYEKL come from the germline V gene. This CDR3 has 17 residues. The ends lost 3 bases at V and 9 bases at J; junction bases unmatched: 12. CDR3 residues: CASSHPPRLAGGDTQYF. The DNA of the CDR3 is TGCGCCAGCAGCCACCCCCCTCGACTAGCGGGGGGAGACACGCAGTATTTT.

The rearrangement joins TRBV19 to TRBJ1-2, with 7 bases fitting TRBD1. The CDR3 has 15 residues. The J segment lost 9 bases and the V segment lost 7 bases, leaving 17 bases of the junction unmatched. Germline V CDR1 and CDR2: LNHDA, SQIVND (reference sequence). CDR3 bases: TGTGCCAGTACGGAGGGGGCGAGGTTAGGTTGGCGCTACACCTTC. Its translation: CASTEGARLGWRYTF.

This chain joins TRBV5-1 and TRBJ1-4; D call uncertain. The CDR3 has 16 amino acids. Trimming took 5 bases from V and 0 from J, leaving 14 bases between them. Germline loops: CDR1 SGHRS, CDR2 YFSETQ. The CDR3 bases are TGCGCCAGCAGTCCGGTTGGTGCCACAACTAATGAAAAACTGTTTTTT. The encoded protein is CASSPVGATTNEKLFF.

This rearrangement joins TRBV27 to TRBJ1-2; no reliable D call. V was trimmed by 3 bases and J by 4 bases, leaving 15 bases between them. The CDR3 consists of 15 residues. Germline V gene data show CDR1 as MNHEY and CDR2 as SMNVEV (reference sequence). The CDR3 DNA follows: TGTGCCAGCAGTTTGTCCAGCGATGACCTCTATGGCTACACCTTC. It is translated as CASSLSSDDLYGYTF.

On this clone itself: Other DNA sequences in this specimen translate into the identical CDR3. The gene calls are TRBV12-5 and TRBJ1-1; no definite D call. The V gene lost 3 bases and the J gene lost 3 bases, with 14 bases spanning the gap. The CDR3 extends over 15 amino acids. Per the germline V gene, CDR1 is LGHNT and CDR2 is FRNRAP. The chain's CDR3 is CASGFSAAFYTEAFF. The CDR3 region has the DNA TGTGCTAGTGGTTTCTCGGCGGCGTTTTACACTGAAGCTTTCTTT. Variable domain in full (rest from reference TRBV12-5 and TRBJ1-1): DARVTQTPRHKVTEMGQEVTMRCQPILGHNTVFWYRQTMMQGLELLAYFRNRAPLDDSGMPKDRFSAEMPDATLATLKIQPSEPRDSAVYFCASGFSAAFYTEAFFGQGTRLTVV.

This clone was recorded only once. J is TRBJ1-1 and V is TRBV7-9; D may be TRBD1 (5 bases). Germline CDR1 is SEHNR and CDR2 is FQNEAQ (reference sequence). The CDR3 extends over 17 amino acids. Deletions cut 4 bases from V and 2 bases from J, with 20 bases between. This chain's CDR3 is CASSSRGGGRVNTEAFF. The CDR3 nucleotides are TGTGCCAGCAGCTCTCGTGGGGGAGGGAGGGTAAACACTGAAGCTTTCTTT.

CDR3 region: CASRAPRQGNSPLHF. Here the CDR3 DNA reads TGTGCCAGCAGAGCTCCCAGACAGGGGAATTCACCCCTCCACTTT. The genes are TRBV27 and TRBJ1-6, with 8 bases fitting TRBD1. V lost 6 bases and J lost 7; bases outside the gene matches: 8. Germline CDR1 reads MNHEY; CDR2 reads SMNVEV (reference sequence). This CDR3 contains 15 residues.

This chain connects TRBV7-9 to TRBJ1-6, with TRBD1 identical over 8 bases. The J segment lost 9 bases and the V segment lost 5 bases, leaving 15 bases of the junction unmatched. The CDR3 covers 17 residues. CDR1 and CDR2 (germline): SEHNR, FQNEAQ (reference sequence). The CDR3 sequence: CASSLGLTGGTSSPLHF. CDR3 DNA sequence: TGTGCCAGCAGCCTTGGGCTTACAGGGGGGACTTCTTCACCCCTCCACTTT.

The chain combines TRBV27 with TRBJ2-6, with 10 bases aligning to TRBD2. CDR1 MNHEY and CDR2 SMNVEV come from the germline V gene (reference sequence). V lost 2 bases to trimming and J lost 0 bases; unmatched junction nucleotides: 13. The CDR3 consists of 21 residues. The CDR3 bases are TGTGCCAGCAGTTTAAGGCTAGCGGGAGTAACGGGACCCTCTGGGGCCAACGTCCTGACTTTC. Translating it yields CASSLRLAGVTGPSGANVLTF. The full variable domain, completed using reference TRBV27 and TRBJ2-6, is EAQVTQNPRYLITVTGKKLTVTCSQNMNHEYMSWYRQDPGLGLRQIYYSMNVEVTDKGDVPEGYKVSRKEKRNFPLILESPSPNQTSLYFCASSLRLAGVTGPSGANVLTFGAGSRLTVL.

In DNA form, the CDR3 reads TGTGCCAGCAGCCCTACGGCGGGGACGGCCTATGGCTACACCTTC. Translated, it gives CASSPTAGTAYGYTF. The chain links TRBV9 to TRBJ1-2; maybe TRBD1 (5 bases). The germline V and J ends were trimmed by 4 bases and 4 bases, with 17 bases remaining between them. The germline V gene encodes CDR1 SGDLS and CDR2 YYNGEE. The CDR3 is made up of 15 amino acids.

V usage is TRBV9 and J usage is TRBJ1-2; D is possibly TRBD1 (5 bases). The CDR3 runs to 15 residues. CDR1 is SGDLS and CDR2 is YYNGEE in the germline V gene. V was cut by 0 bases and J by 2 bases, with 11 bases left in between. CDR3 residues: CASSVGWGENYGYTF. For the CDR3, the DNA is TGTGCCAGCAGCGTAGGGTGGGGGGAAAACTATGGCTACACCTTC.

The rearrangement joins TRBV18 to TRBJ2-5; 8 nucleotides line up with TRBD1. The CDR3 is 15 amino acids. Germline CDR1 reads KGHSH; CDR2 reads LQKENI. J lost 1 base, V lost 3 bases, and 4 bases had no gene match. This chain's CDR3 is CASSPGTGSQETQYF. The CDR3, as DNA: TGTGCCAGCTCACCCGGGACAGGTTCCCAAGAGACCCAGTACTTC.

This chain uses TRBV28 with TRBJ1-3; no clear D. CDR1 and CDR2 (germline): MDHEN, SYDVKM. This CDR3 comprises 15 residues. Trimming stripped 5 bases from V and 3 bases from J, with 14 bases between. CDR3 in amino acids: CASSPVAGYGNTIYF. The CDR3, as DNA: TGTGCCAGCAGTCCAGTCGCGGGGTATGGAAACACCATATATTTT. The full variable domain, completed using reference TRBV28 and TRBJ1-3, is DVKVTQSSRYLVKRTGEKVFLECVQDMDHENMFWYRQDPGLGLRLIYFSYDVKMKEKGDIPEGYSVSREKKERFSLILESASTNQTSMYLCASSPVAGYGNTIYFGEGSWLTVV.

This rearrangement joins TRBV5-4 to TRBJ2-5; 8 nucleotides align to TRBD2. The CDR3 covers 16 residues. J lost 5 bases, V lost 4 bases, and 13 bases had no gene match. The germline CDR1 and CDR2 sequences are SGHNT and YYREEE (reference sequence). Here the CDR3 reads CASSPHATSVGETQYF. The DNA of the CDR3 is TGTGCCAGCAGCCCCCACGCGACTAGCGTCGGGGAGACCCAGTACTTC.

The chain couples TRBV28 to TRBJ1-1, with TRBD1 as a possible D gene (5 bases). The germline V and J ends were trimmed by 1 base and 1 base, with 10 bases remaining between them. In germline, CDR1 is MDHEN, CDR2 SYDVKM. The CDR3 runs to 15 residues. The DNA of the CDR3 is TGTGCCAGCAGTTTATACGGGGGACCGAACACTGAAGCTTTCTTT. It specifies CASSLYGGPNTEAFF.

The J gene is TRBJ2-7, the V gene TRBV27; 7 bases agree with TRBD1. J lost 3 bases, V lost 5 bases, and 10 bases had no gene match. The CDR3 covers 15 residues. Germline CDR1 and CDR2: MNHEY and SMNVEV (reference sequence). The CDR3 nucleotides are TGTGCCAGCAGTCTAGGAACAGGGGTAGTCTACGAGCAGTACTTC. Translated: CASSLGTGVVYEQYF.

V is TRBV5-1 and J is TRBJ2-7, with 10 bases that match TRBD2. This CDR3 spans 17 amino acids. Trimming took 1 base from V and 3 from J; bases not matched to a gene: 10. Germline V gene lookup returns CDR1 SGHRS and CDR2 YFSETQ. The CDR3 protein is CASSLKLATSGFYEQYF. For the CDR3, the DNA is TGCGCCAGCAGCTTGAAACTGGCGACTAGCGGGTTCTACGAGCAGTACTTC.

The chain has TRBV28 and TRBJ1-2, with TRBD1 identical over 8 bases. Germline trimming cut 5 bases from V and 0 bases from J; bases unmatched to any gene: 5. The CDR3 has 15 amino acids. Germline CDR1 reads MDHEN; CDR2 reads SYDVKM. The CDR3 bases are TGTGCCAGCAGTCTCCTGGACAGGGCTAACTATGGCTACACCTTC. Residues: CASSLLDRANYGYTF.

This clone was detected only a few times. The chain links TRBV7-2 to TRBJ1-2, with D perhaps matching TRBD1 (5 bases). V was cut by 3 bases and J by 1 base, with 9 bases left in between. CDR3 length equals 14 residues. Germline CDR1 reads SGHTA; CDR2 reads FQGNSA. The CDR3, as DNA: TGTGCCAGCAGCTTCTCCAGGGATAACTATGGCTACACCTTC. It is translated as CASSFSRDNYGYTF.

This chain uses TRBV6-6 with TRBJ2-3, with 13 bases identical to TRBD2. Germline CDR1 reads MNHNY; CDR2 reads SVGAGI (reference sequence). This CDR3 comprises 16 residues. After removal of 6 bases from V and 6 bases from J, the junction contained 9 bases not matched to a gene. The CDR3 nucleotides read TGTGCCAGCAGCCCCCCGGGACTAGCGGGGAAGGATACGCAGTATTTT. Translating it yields CASSPPGLAGKDTQYF.

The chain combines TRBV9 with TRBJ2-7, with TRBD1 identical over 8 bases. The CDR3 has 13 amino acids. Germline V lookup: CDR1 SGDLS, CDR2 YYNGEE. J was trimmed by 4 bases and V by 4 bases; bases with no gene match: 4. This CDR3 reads CASSPRQGYEQYF. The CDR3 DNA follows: TGTGCCAGCAGCCCCAGACAGGGGTACGAGCAGTACTTC.